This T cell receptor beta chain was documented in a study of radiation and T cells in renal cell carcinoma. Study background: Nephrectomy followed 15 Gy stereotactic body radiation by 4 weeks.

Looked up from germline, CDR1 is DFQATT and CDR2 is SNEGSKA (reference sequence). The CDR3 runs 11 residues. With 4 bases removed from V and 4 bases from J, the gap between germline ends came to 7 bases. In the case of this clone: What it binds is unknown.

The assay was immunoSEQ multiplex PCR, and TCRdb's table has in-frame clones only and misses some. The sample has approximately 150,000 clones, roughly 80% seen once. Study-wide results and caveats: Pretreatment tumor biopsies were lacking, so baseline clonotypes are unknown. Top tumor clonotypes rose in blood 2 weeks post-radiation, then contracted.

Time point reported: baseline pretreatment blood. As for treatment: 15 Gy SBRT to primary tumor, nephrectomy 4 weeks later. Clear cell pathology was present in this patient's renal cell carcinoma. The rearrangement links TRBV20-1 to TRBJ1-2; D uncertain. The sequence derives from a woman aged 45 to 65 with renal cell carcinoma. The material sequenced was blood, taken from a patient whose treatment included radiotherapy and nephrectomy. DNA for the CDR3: TGCAGTGCTATACACCGCTATGGCTACACCTTC. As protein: CSAIHRYGYTF.